This TCR beta chain was recorded in a study of regulatory T cells in long-lasting Graves disease. Time point noted: newly diagnosed GD, antithyroid drugs for less than 3 months. PBMC RNA was the source of the TCR library. One endocrinology department in Xi'an, China, was where patients came from. With iRepertoire HTBI primers and Arm-PCR of CDR3 regions, TCR beta libraries were built. Under the authors' procedure: Sequenced samples collectively carried under 75 TRBV and 14 TRBJ segments. TCRdb re-called the multiplex PCR reads through MiXCR, storing one row per CDR3 protein. These V and J calls rely on TCRdb rather than the paper's analysis. The table includes 550,000 to 650,000 distinct CDR3 sequences, 15% to 20% detected once. The CDR3 runs 14 residues. The V gene lost 2 bases and the J gene lost 5 bases, with 12 bases spanning the gap. Germline loops: CDR1 SGHTA, CDR2 FQGTGA. These data also featured in a second study, about T cells in Graves' hyperthyroidism and ophthalmopathy. That work states: HTBI primers were used for first-round RT-PCR of the TCR CDR3. Expanded thyroid clonotypes (above 0.001) were mostly also found in blood.

This clonotype was obtained from a man aged 18 to 35 with Graves disease. The chain is built from TRBV7-3 and TRBJ2-5; a possible D gene is TRBD2 (5 bases). This sample comprised peripheral blood mononuclear cells (PBMCs), obtained at new diagnosis, from a patient treated with antithyroid drugs. The chain's CDR3 is CASSLLGASETQYF. CDR3 nucleotides: TGTGCCAGCAGCTTATTGGGAGCCTCGGAGACCCAGTACTTC. Supplemented by reference TRBV7-3 and TRBJ2-5, the full variable domain reads GAGVSQTPSNKVTEKGKYVELRCDPISGHTALYWYRQSLGQGPEFLIYFQGTGAADDSGLPNDRFFAVRPEGSVSTLKIQRTERGDSAVYLCASSLLGASETQYFGPGTRLLVL.